The 6 T cell receptor beta chains given below trace back to one sample, sequenced in a study of patients and donors after allogeneic stem cell transplantation. TCRdb re-derived calls from the RT-PCR reads in MiXCR, one entry per CDR3 protein. Among some 230,000 distinct CDR3 sequences listed, roughly an eighth were seen once. What was sequenced was blood, either unsorted or a sorted T cell fraction (not recorded which). The origin of the receptors is a human donor who was either an allogeneic HSCT recipient or a stem cell or donor lymphocyte infusion donor (not recorded which). It is not recorded whose cells these are; they may come from a transplant donor.

This clonotype appeared a few times. The chain employs TRBV2 and TRBJ2-7; 11 bases match TRBD2. V shed 5 bases, J shed 7 bases, and the junction held 13 bases outside the gene matches. The germline V gene has CDR1 SNHLY and CDR2 FYNNEI. The CDR3 covers 16 residues. As DNA, the CDR3 is TGTGCCAGCAGTTGGGTTCGTCTAGCGGGAGGAGGAGAGCAGTACTTC. Protein: CASSWVRLAGGGEQYF. The full variable domain, with the rest looked up from reference TRBV2 and TRBJ2-7, is EPEVTQTPSHQVTQMGQEVILRCVPISNHLYFYWYRQILGQKVEFLVSFYNNEISEKSEIFDDQFSVERPDGSNFTLKIRSTKLEDSAMYFCASSWVRLAGGGEQYFGPGTRLTVT.

This CDR3 reads CASSRKLGTEAFF. DNA of the CDR3: TGTGCCAGCAGTCGCAAGTTGGGCACTGAAGCTTTCTTT. The chain has TRBV12-3 or TRBV12-4 and TRBJ1-1, with D uncertain. Trimming cost V 5 bases and J 4 bases, with 11 bases left between them. This CDR3 has 13 residues.

This clonotype appeared many times. The J gene is TRBJ1-5, the V gene TRBV2; no clear D. Trimming took 3 bases from V and 1 from J, leaving 10 bases between them. Germline loops: CDR1 SNHLY, CDR2 FYNNEI. This CDR3 region has 15 residues. The CDR3 here is CASSEFGGSNQPQHF. For the CDR3, the DNA is TGTGCCAGCAGTGAGTTCGGTGGGAGCAATCAGCCCCAGCATTTT.

This clonotype has a handful of counts. The J gene is TRBJ2-1, the V gene TRBV2; D is tentatively TRBD1 or TRBD2 (6 bases each). Germline V CDR1 and CDR2: SNHLY, FYNNEI. This CDR3 is built from 15 residues. Trimming stripped 4 bases from V and 2 bases from J, with 12 bases between. CDR3: CASSGPRGAYNEQFF. CDR3 sequence (DNA): TGTGCCAGCAGTGGGCCGAGGGGGGCCTACAATGAGCAGTTCTTC.

This sequence joins TRBV12-3 or TRBV12-4 and TRBJ1-1; D call uncertain. V was shortened by 8 bases and J by 1 base, with 5 bases between the two germline ends. The CDR3 extends over 11 amino acids. The CDR3 region has the DNA TGTGCCAGCGGTAAGAACACTGAAGCTTTCTTT. Translated: CASGKNTEAFF.

The rearrangement joins TRBV5-1 to TRBJ2-5; the match to TRBD2 covers 9 bases. In germline, CDR1 is SGHRS, CDR2 YFSETQ. V shed 8 bases, J shed 5 bases, and the junction held 7 bases outside the gene matches. The CDR3 totals 13 residues. CDR3 protein: CARWGSGGETQYF. The CDR3 DNA follows: TGCGCCAGATGGGGTAGCGGGGGTGAGACCCAGTACTTC.